A selection of T cell receptor beta chains follows, all from one sample in a study of Ad26.COV2.S vaccination and SARS-CoV-2 variants. Measured with immunoSEQ multiplex PCR; TCRdb has only the in-frame clones, and not every one. The repertoire has roughly 700,000 clones, about 89% of them found once; the top ten carry approximately 1.5%. The input for sequencing was peripheral blood, taken in a trial of Ad26.COV2.S vaccine versus placebo. These receptor sequences come from a person aged 18-60 years who received the Ad26.COV2.S COVID-19 vaccine or a placebo. Both conserved end residues are part of each CDR3. Fields, in order: CDR3 protein, clone size, J gene, V gene. Expanded clones are given a class, and other clones once, few, many or no size at all.

CDR3 protein: CASSYSATGGVNEQFF; clone size: .; J gene: TRBJ2-1; V gene: TRBV6-6
CDR3 protein: CAWSIREKLFF; clone size: .; J gene: TRBJ1-4; V gene: TRBV30
CDR3 protein: CASSQDRFTEAFF; clone size: .; J gene: TRBJ1-1; V gene: TRBV14
CDR3 protein: CASSRDREYEAFF; clone size: .; J gene: TRBJ1-1; V gene: TRBV6-6
CDR3 protein: CASSPRPGSYEQYF; clone size: .; J gene: TRBJ2-7; V gene: TRBV3-1/TRBV3-2
CDR3 protein: CASSPGTAYNEQFF; clone size: .; J gene: TRBJ2-1; V gene: TRBV11-2
CDR3 protein: CASSPGPGIAAAPTDTQYF; clone size: .; J gene: TRBJ2-3; V gene: TRBV4-3
CDR3 protein: CASSGGGQGNTEAFF; clone size: .; J gene: TRBJ1-1; V gene: TRBV10-1
CDR3 protein: CASSPSSRSQRPTYEQYF; clone size: .; J gene: TRBJ2-7; V gene: TRBV7-9
CDR3 protein: CAWTRAGNTEAFF; clone size: .; J gene: TRBJ1-1; V gene: TRBV30
CDR3 protein: CASSLGPPFYEQYF; clone size: .; J gene: TRBJ2-7; V gene: TRBV5-1
CDR3 protein: CAWSVNGLYGYTF; clone size: .; J gene: TRBJ1-2; V gene: TRBV30
CDR3 protein: CASSLGQGSSPLHF; clone size: .; J gene: TRBJ1-6; V gene: TRBV19
CDR3 protein: CASSRTRGLGQETQYF; clone size: .; J gene: TRBJ2-5; V gene: TRBV7-7
CDR3 protein: CASSLIVGNEQFF; clone size: .; J gene: TRBJ2-1; V gene: TRBV11-1
CDR3 protein: CSVEVLDRDYEQYF; clone size: .; J gene: TRBJ2-7; V gene: TRBV29-1
CDR3 protein: CASSVGFADTQYF; clone size: .; J gene: TRBJ2-3; V gene: TRBV18
CDR3 protein: CASGLDTEAFF; clone size: .; J gene: TRBJ1-1; V gene: TRBV12-5
CDR3 protein: CASSLAATGYTF; clone size: .; J gene: TRBJ1-2; V gene: TRBV12-3/TRBV12-4
CDR3 protein: CAWNRNTEAFF; clone size: .; J gene: TRBJ1-1; V gene: TRBV30
CDR3 protein: CASSNYLTDTQYF; clone size: .; J gene: TRBJ2-3; V gene: TRBV2
CDR3 protein: CASSASGPLSYEQYF; clone size: once; J gene: TRBJ2-7; V gene: TRBV3-1/TRBV3-2
CDR3 protein: CARDRGGGGYTF; clone size: .; J gene: TRBJ1-2; V gene: TRBV30
CDR3 protein: CASSFRDDTEAFF; clone size: .; J gene: TRBJ1-1; V gene: TRBV5-4
CDR3 protein: CSVSSGEQFF; clone size: .; J gene: TRBJ2-1; V gene: TRBV29-1
CDR3 protein: CASSLGGLREAFF; clone size: .; J gene: TRBJ1-1; V gene: TRBV7-2
CDR3 protein: CASSQDLGQGYGYTF; clone size: .; J gene: TRBJ1-2; V gene: TRBV4-3
CDR3 protein: CASSYPNPTGPSYEQYF; clone size: .; J gene: TRBJ2-7; V gene: TRBV6-2/TRBV6-3
CDR3 protein: CASSPRDRIYSGANVLTF; clone size: .; J gene: TRBJ2-6; V gene: TRBV3-1/TRBV3-2
CDR3 protein: CASSFGTGNYEQYF; clone size: .; J gene: TRBJ2-7; V gene: TRBV7-9
CDR3 protein: CASSQDGGKNTGELFF; clone size: .; J gene: TRBJ2-2; V gene: TRBV14
CDR3 protein: CASSSSGGSQETQYF; clone size: .; J gene: TRBJ2-5; V gene: TRBV6-5
CDR3 protein: CASSQDLGTTGNTIYF; clone size: few; J gene: TRBJ1-3; V gene: TRBV4-1
CDR3 protein: CASRRGDYGYTF; clone size: .; J gene: TRBJ1-2; V gene: TRBV2
CDR3 protein: CASEVLLGSPLHF; clone size: .; J gene: TRBJ1-6; V gene: TRBV2
CDR3 protein: CASSLFGGPLNTEAFF; clone size: few; J gene: TRBJ1-1; V gene: TRBV11-2
CDR3 protein: CASSPLEVAYNEQFF; clone size: .; J gene: TRBJ2-1; V gene: TRBV18
CDR3 protein: CSVSTPRETEAFF; clone size: .; J gene: TRBJ1-1; V gene: TRBV29-1
CDR3 protein: CASRADNSPLHF; clone size: .; J gene: TRBJ1-6; V gene: TRBV7-2
CDR3 protein: CASSKPGRQETQYF; clone size: .; J gene: TRBJ2-5; V gene: TRBV7-2
CDR3 protein: CASSERGVETQYF; clone size: .; J gene: TRBJ2-5; V gene: TRBV10-2
CDR3 protein: CASRDRGISEQYF; clone size: .; J gene: TRBJ2-7; V gene: TRBV19
CDR3 protein: CASSTQETQYF; clone size: .; J gene: TRBJ2-5; V gene: TRBV19
CDR3 protein: CASSLFPGTGVSQPQHF; clone size: once; J gene: TRBJ1-5; V gene: TRBV7-6
CDR3 protein: CSATGRAAQYF; clone size: .; J gene: TRBJ2-7; V gene: TRBV20-1
CDR3 protein: CASNPIDSFNSPLHF; clone size: .; J gene: TRBJ1-6; V gene: TRBV5-1
CDR3 protein: CASSLTNGATQHF; clone size: .; J gene: TRBJ1-5; V gene: TRBV3-1/TRBV3-2
CDR3 protein: CASSITGGPYNEQFF; clone size: .; J gene: TRBJ2-1; V gene: TRBV19
CDR3 protein: CASSLNKWGFLSYEQYF; clone size: .; J gene: TRBJ2-7; V gene: TRBV7-8
CDR3 protein: CATSGSPGAEQFF; clone size: .; J gene: TRBJ2-1; V gene: TRBV15
CDR3 protein: CASSLAGGLAQPQHF; clone size: .; J gene: TRBJ1-5; V gene: TRBV7-6
CDR3 protein: CATSRGGGSISYEQYF; clone size: .; J gene: TRBJ2-7; V gene: TRBV15
CDR3 protein: CASSADRGYEQYF; clone size: .; J gene: TRBJ2-7; V gene: TRBV6-4
CDR3 protein: CASSLAAGGFYEQYF; clone size: .; J gene: TRBJ2-7; V gene: TRBV5-1
CDR3 protein: CASSAGTSRDTQYF; clone size: .; J gene: TRBJ2-3; V gene: TRBV2
CDR3 protein: CASSAGLSYEQYF; clone size: .; J gene: TRBJ2-7; V gene: TRBV19
CDR3 protein: CASSPQTGDGNTIYF; clone size: .; J gene: TRBJ1-3; V gene: TRBV3-1/TRBV3-2
CDR3 protein: CAISRGGSYEKLFF; clone size: .; J gene: TRBJ1-4; V gene: TRBV10-3